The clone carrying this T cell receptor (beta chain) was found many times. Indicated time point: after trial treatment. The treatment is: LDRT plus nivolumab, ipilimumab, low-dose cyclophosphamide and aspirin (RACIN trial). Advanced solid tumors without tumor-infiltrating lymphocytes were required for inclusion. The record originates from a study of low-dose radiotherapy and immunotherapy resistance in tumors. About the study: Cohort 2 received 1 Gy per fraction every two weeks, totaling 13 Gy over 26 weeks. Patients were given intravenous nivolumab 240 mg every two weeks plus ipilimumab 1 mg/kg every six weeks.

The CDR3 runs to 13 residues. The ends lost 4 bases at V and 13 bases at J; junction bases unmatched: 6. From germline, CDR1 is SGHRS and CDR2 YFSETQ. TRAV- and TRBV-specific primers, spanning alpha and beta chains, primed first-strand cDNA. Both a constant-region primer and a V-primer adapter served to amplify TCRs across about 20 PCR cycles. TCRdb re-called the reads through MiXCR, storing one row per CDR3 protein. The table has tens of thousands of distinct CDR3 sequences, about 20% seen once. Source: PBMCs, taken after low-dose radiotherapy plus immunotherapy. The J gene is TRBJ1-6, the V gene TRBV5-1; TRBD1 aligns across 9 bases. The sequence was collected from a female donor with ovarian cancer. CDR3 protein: CASSPDRGSPLHF. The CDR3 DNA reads TGCGCCAGCAGCCCTGACAGGGGGTCGCCCCTCCACTTT.